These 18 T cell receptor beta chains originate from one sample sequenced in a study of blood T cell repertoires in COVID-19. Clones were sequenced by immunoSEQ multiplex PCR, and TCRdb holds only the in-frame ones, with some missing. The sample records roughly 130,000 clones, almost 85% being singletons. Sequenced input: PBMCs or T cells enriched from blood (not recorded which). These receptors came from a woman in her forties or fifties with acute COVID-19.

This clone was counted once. The CDR3 is CASSPEGQGFSYEQYF. In DNA form, the CDR3 reads TGTGCCAGCAGTCCAGAGGGACAGGGGTTCTCCTACGAGCAGTACTTC. The genes are TRBV28 and TRBJ2-7, with 10 bases aligning to TRBD1. The CDR3 loop spans 16 amino acids. With 5 bases clipped from V and 0 bases from J, the junction kept 7 bases outside the gene matches. Germline loops: CDR1 MDHEN, CDR2 SYDVKM.

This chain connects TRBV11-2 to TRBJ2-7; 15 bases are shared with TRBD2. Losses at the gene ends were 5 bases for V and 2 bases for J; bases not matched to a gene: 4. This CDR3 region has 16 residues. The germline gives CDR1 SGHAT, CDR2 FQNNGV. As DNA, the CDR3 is TGTGCCAGCAGCGACAGGACTAGCGGGAGGGCCTACGAGCAGTACTTC. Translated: CASSDRTSGRAYEQYF.

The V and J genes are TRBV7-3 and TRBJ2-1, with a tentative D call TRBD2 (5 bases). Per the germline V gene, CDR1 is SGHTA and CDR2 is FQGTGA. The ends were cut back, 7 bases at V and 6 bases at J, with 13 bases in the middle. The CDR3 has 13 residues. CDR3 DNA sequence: TGTGCCAGCAAAGGGAGAGGGTCCAATGAGCAGTTCTTC. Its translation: CASKGRGSNEQFF.

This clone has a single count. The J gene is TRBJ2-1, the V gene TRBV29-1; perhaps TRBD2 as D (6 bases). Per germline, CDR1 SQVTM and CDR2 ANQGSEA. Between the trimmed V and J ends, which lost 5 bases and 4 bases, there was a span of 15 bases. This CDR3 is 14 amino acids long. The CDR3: CSVSQASAYNEQFF. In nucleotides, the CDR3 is TGCAGCGTTTCTCAGGCTAGCGCTTACAATGAGCAGTTCTTC.

CDR3 DNA sequence: TGTGCCAGCAGCGCCGGGACTAGCGGGAGCGACACCGGGGAGCTGTTTTTT. Its translation is CASSAGTSGSDTGELFF. The chain recombines TRBV7-3 with TRBJ2-2; 14 bases fit TRBD2. Germline lookup yields CDR1 SGHTA and CDR2 FQGTGA. Trimming took 5 bases from V and 3 from J; bases not matched to a gene: 5. The CDR3 is 17 residues long. Using reference TRBV7-3 and TRBJ2-2 for the parts outside the CDR3, the full variable domain is GAGVSQTPSNKVTEKGKYVELRCDPISGHTALYWYRQSLGQGPEFLIYFQGTGAADDSGLPNDRFFAVRPEGSVSTLKIQRTERGDSAVYLCASSAGTSGSDTGELFFGEGSRLTVL.

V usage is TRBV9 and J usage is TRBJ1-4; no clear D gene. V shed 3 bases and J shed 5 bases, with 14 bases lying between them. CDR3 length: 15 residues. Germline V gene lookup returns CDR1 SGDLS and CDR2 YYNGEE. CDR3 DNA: TGTGCCAGCAGCGACGGAGGGTGGTTAAATGAAAAACTGTTTTTT. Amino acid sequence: CASSDGGWLNEKLFF.

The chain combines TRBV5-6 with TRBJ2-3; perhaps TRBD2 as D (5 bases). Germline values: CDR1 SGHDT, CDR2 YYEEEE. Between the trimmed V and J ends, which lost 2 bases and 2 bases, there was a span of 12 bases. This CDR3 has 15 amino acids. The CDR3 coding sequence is TGTGCCAGCAGCTTTCGCACGGGATCCACAGATACGCAGTATTTT. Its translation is CASSFRTGSTDTQYF.

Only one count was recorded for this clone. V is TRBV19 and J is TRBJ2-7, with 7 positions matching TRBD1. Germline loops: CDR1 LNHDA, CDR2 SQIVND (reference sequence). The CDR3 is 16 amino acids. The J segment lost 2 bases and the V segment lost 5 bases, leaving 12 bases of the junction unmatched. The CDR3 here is CASSFRTGTDPYEQYF. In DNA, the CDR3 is TGTGCCAGTAGTTTCCGAACCGGGACAGACCCCTACGAGCAGTACTTC.

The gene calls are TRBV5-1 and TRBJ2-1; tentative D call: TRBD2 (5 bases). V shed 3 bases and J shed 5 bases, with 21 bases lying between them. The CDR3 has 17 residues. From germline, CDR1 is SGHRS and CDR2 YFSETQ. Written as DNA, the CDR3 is TGCGCCAGCAGCTCCGGTCTCGAGGGAGTTTGGGACAATGAGCAGTTCTTC. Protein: CASSSGLEGVWDNEQFF.

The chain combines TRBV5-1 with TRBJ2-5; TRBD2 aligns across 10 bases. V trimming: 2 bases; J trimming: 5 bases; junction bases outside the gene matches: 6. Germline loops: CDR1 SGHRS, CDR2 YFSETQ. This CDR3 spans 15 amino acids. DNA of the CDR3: TGCGCCAGCAGCTTAGCGGGAGGGCCTCGGGAGACCCAGTACTTC. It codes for CASSLAGGPRETQYF.

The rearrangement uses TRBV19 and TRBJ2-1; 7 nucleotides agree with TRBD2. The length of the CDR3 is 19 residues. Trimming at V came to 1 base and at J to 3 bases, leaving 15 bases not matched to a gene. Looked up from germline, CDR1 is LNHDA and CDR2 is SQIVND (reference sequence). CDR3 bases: TGTGCCAGTAGTATAGTCGGCCCAATTAGCGGGCGGGGCTACAATGAGCAGTTCTTC. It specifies CASSIVGPISGRGYNEQFF.

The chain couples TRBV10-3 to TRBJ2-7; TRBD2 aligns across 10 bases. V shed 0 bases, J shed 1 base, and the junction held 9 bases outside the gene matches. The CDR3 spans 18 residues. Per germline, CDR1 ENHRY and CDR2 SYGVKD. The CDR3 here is CAISESRIALAGSYEQYF. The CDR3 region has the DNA TGTGCCATCAGTGAGTCGAGAATAGCACTAGCGGGGTCCTACGAGCAGTACTTC.

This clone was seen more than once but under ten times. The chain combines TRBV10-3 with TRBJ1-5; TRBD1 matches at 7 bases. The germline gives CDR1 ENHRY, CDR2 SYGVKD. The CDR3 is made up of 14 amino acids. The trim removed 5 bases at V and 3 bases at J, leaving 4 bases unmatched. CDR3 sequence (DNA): TGTGCCATCAGTAAGACAGGGAACAATCAGCCCCAGCATTTT. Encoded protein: CAISKTGNNQPQHF.

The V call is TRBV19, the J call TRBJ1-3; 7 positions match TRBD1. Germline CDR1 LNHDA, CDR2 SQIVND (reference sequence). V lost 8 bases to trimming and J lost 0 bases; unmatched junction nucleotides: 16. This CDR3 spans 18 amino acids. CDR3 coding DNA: TGTGCCAGTCGACGGGACAGCCTACGAACCCGCTCTGGAAACACCATATATTTT. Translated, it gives CASRRDSLRTRSGNTIYF.

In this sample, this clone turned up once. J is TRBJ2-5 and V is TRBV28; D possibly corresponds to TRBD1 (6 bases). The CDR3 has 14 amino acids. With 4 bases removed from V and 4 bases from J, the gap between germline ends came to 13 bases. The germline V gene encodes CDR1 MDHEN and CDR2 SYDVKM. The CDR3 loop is CASSSSGVLETQYF. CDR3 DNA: TGTGCCAGCAGTTCCTCAGGGGTTCTAGAGACCCAGTACTTC.

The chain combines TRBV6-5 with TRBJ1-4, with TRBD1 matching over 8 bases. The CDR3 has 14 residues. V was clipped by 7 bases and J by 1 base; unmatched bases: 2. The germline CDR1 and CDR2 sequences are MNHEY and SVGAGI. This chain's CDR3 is CASTGQGTNEKLFF. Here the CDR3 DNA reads TGTGCCAGCACCGGACAGGGAACTAATGAAAAACTGTTTTTT.

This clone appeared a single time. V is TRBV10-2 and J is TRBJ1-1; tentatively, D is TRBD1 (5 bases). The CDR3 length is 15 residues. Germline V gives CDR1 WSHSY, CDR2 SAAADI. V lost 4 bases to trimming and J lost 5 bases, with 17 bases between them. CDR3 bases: TGCGCCAGCAGTGTCGGGGGAGGTCTTGAAACTGAAGCTTTCTTT. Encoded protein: CASSVGGGLETEAFF.

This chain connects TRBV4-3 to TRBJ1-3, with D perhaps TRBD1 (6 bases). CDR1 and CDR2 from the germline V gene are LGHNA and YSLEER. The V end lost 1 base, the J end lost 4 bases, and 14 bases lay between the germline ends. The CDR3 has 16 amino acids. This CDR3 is CASSQALGASGNTIYF. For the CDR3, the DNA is TGCGCCAGCAGCCAAGCCTTGGGGGCCAGCGGAAACACCATATATTTT.